This paragraph covers one T cell receptor beta chain sequence. CDR1 SGHNT and CDR2 YYREEE come from the germline V gene (reference sequence). The CDR3 is 14 residues long. V gave up 0 bases and J gave up 5 bases, with 8 bases separating them. Clones were sequenced by immunoSEQ multiplex PCR, and TCRdb holds only the in-frame ones, with some missing. The profile covers nearly 90,000 clones, with about 87% appearing a single time and roughly 11% taken by the ten largest. This record comes from a study of blood T cell repertoires in COVID-19. The chain links TRBV5-4 to TRBJ1-4; no definite D call. The sample was peripheral blood. The origin of this receptor is an elderly man with acute or convalescent COVID-19. CDR3 in amino acids: CASSLDRRNEKLFF. The CDR3 nucleotides read TGTGCCAGCAGCTTGGACAGAAGGAATGAAAAACTGTTTTTT.